The table lists the clone carrying this T cell receptor (beta chain) with a few counts. These data originate in a study of spatial heterogeneity in lung cancer. V was shortened by 10 bases and J by 0 bases, with 18 bases between the two germline ends. The germline V gene encodes CDR1 ENHRY and CDR2 SYGVKD. The CDR3 loop spans 15 amino acids. This sample's time point: sample taken at primary tumor resection. The authors sequenced whole RNA from tumor, nontumor lung or frozen PBMC without sorting. Unique molecular identifiers, one per molecule, were present on every TCR cDNA molecule. In TCRdb, the 5' RACE reads were re-called with MiXCR into one record per CDR3 protein. This table has some 100,000 distinct CDR3 sequences, roughly 12% appearing once.

The rearrangement uses TRBV10-3 and TRBJ1-2; possibly TRBD1 for D (6 bases). Sequencing was performed on PBMCs, taken at surgery. The receptor was isolated from a male donor with early-stage non-small cell lung cancer. In DNA, the CDR3 is TGTGCCACCCCTGGAGGGGGGAGATCTAACTATGGCTACACCTTC. It encodes CATPGGGRSNYGYTF.